One sample yielded the 16 T cell receptor beta chains listed below, sequenced in a study of shared clonotypes between healthy human individuals. The data were produced by immunoSEQ multiplex PCR, yet TCRdb's version contains in-frame clones alone and is incomplete. The sample includes around 580,000 clones, more than 95% of them seen just once. Naive CD8 cells were CD45RO-negative, positively selected for CCR7, excluding terminally differentiated effector memory CD45RA+ cells. The sample consisted of naive CD8+ T cells sorted from blood. Source of these receptors: a man aged 30 to 45 in good health.

The rearrangement joins TRBV27 to TRBJ2-3; no clear D. This CDR3 comprises 13 residues. Germline loops: CDR1 MNHEY, CDR2 SMNVEV (reference sequence). V dropped 5 bases and J dropped 0 bases, with 6 bases sitting between them. The CDR3 DNA follows: TGTGCCAGCAGTCCCCTTAGCACAGATACGCAGTATTTT. Translation: CASSPLSTDTQYF.

The chain joins TRBV4-1 to TRBJ2-5, with D possibly being TRBD1 or TRBD2 (5 bases each). V was shortened by 4 bases and J by 2 bases, with 14 bases between the two germline ends. The germline CDR1 and CDR2 sequences are MGHRA and YSYEKL. This CDR3 is built from 15 residues. As DNA, the CDR3 is TGCGCCAGCAGCCCAGAGGGCAGGGTTCAAGAGACCCAGTACTTC. Protein: CASSPEGRVQETQYF.

The chain uses TRBV29-1 and TRBJ2-1, with D maybe TRBD1 (5 bases). Between the trimmed V and J ends, which lost 8 bases and 0 bases, there was a span of 14 bases. Per germline, CDR1 SQVTM and CDR2 ANQGSEA. The CDR3 covers 14 residues. As DNA, the CDR3 is TGCAGCTCCAGGGATTCGAGCTCCTACAATGAGCAGTTCTTC. Residues: CSSRDSSSYNEQFF.

CDR3 region: CASSLSLAGNNEQFF. The CDR3 DNA follows: TGTGCCAGCAGCTTAAGCCTAGCGGGGAATAATGAGCAGTTCTTC. The gene calls are TRBV7-9 and TRBJ2-1; 9 nucleotides agree with TRBD2. Germline V gives CDR1 SEHNR, CDR2 FQNEAQ (reference sequence). The junction had 6 bases not matched to a gene; V was cut back by 2 bases and J by 7 bases. The CDR3 spans 15 residues.

The chain carries TRBV5-5 and TRBJ2-7, with D perhaps matching TRBD1 (6 bases). V was trimmed by 2 bases and J by 4 bases, leaving 13 bases between them. This CDR3 has 14 amino acids. CDR1 is SGHKS and CDR2 is YYEKEE in the germline V gene (reference sequence). This CDR3 is CASSFTGIIYEQYF. The CDR3 coding sequence is TGTGCCAGCAGCTTTACAGGGATAATTTACGAGCAGTACTTC.

The genes are TRBV9 and TRBJ2-2; the D gene is possibly TRBD2 (7 bases). The CDR3 consists of 16 residues. V lost 3 bases and J 3 bases, leaving 15 bases between the germline ends. The V gene's germline CDR1 is SGDLS and CDR2 YYNGEE. The CDR3 reads CASSEGRGQDTGELFF. Written as DNA, the CDR3 is TGTGCCAGCAGCGAGGGGAGGGGACAAGACACCGGGGAGCTGTTTTTT.

This chain connects TRBV5-1 to TRBJ2-1, with 11 bases that match TRBD2. CDR3 length: 16 amino acids. Unmatched junction bases numbered 11, after V lost 4 bases and J lost 8 bases. Germline CDR1 SGHRS, CDR2 YFSETQ. CDR3 DNA sequence: TGCGCCAGCAGCCGAGGGCTAGCGGGAGGTCTTGATGAGCAGTTCTTC. Its translation: CASSRGLAGGLDEQFF.

The chain links TRBV5-1 to TRBJ2-1; D not certain. V was clipped by 0 bases and J by 0 bases, with 13 bases between them. Per the germline V gene, CDR1 is SGHRS and CDR2 is YFSETQ. This CDR3 region has 17 residues. The DNA for the CDR3 is TGCGCCAGCAGCTTGGGAGAAGGGTCGAGCTCCTACAATGAGCAGTTCTTC. It codes for CASSLGEGSSSYNEQFF. The variable domain in full, completed from reference TRBV5-1 and TRBJ2-1, reads KAGVTQTPRYLIKTRGQQVTLSCSPISGHRSVSWYQQTPGQGLQFLFEYFSETQRNKGNFPGRFSGRQFSNSRSEMNVSTLELGDSALYLCASSLGEGSSSYNEQFFGPGTRLTVL.

This clone has only one observation. The chain carries TRBV5-5 and TRBJ2-2, with D perhaps given as TRBD1 or TRBD2 (7 bases each). Germline V gene data show CDR1 as SGHKS and CDR2 as YYEKEE (reference sequence). Trimming left V 4 bases short and J 4 bases short, with 17 bases between. CDR3 length: 16 residues. The CDR3 reads CASSQAGQTTTGELFF. The CDR3 bases are TGTGCCAGCAGCCAAGCGGGACAGACAACCACCGGGGAGCTGTTTTTT. The whole variable domain, remainder taken from reference TRBV5-5 and TRBJ2-2, is DAGVTQSPTHLIKTRGQQVTLRCSPISGHKSVSWYQQVLGQGPQFIFQYYEKEERGRGNFPDRFSARQFPNYSSELNVNALLLGDSALYLCASSQAGQTTTGELFFGEGSRLTVL.

This chain joins TRBV5-4 and TRBJ2-1, with D possibly being TRBD1 or TRBD2 (5 bases each). The V gene lost 2 bases and the J gene lost 6 bases, with 12 bases spanning the gap. The CDR3 is 14 amino acids. Germline V lookup: CDR1 SGHNT, CDR2 YYREEE (reference sequence). The CDR3 loop is CASSFLARANEQFF. In DNA, the CDR3 is TGTGCCAGCAGCTTCCTAGCCAGGGCCAATGAGCAGTTCTTC.

This chain joins TRBV5-6 and TRBJ2-7; 8 bases agree with TRBD1. Germline values: CDR1 SGHDT, CDR2 YYEEEE. The CDR3 consists of 15 residues. V gave up 4 bases and J gave up 3 bases; unmatched junction bases: 9. The CDR3 region is CASSLTGAFFYEQYF. CDR3 in DNA: TGTGCCAGCAGCCTGACAGGGGCGTTCTTCTACGAGCAGTACTTC.

The chain uses TRBV4-1 and TRBJ2-7; TRBD2 aligns across 14 bases. Unmatched junction bases numbered 8, after V lost 3 bases and J lost 7 bases. The V gene's germline CDR1 is MGHRA and CDR2 YSYEKL. The CDR3 length is 16 residues. This chain's CDR3 is CASSHRLAGGPGEQYF. In nucleotides, the CDR3 is TGCGCCAGCAGCCACAGACTAGCGGGAGGGCCGGGGGAGCAGTACTTC.

The chain carries TRBV7-8 and TRBJ1-5; the D gene is possibly TRBD1 (5 bases). V was cut by 5 bases and J by 7 bases, with 21 bases left in between. Germline V gene lookup returns CDR1 SGHVS and CDR2 FQNEAQ. This CDR3 is 16 amino acids long. CDR3 in amino acids: CASSPIQVGVRQPQHF. In nucleotides, the CDR3 is TGTGCCAGCAGCCCCATCCAGGTAGGGGTACGACAGCCCCAGCATTTT.

V is TRBV29-1 and J is TRBJ2-7, with D possibly matching TRBD1 (6 bases). V lost 4 bases and J lost 3, with 25 bases in between. Germline V gene sequence: CDR1 SQVTM, CDR2 ANQGSEA. This CDR3 has 17 residues. Here the CDR3 DNA reads TGCAGCGTTGTCCCTGGCCGGACAGTCGCCTCAAACTACGAGCAGTACTTC. Its protein product is CSVVPGRTVASNYEQYF.

The chain employs TRBV5-1 and TRBJ2-1; TRBD2 is a possible D gene (5 bases). The germline CDR1 and CDR2 sequences are SGHRS and YFSETQ. V lost 0 bases to trimming and J lost 0 bases, with 10 bases between them. The CDR3 is 16 amino acids. In DNA form, the CDR3 reads TGCGCCAGCAGCTTGGTGCTAGCCAGCTCCTACAATGAGCAGTTCTTC. Translation: CASSLVLASSYNEQFF.

The V and J genes are TRBV7-8 and TRBJ2-7; tentative D call: TRBD1 (6 bases). Germline CDR1 reads SGHVS; CDR2 reads FQNEAQ. V lost 1 base to trimming and J lost 2 bases, with 9 bases between them. The length of the CDR3 is 14 residues. The CDR3 DNA reads as TGTGCCAGCAGCTTAGGGGGGCGCGCCTACGAGCAGTACTTC. It specifies CASSLGGRAYEQYF.